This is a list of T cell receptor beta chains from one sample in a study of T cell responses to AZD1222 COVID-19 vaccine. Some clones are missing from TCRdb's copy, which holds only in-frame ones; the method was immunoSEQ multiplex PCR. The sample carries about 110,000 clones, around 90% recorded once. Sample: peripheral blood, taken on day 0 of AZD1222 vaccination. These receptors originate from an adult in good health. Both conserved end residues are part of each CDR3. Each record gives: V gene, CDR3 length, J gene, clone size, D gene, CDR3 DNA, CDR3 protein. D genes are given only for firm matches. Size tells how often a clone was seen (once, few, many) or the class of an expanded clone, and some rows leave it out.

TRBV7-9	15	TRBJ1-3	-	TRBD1	TGTGCCAGCAGCCAAATTGACAGGGAAGGAAACACCATATATTTT	CASSQIDREGNTIYF
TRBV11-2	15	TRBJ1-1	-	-	TGTGCCAGCAGCCCAATTTCGGGGAAGGGCACTGAAGCTTTCTTT	CASSPISGKGTEAFF
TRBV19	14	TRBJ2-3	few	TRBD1	TGTGCCAGTAGTAAGGGACAGGGGACAGATACGCAGTATTTT	CASSKGQGTDTQYF
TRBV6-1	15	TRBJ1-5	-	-	TGTGCCAGCAGTGAAGGAGGGGGGGCAAATCAGCCCCAGCATTTT	CASSEGGGANQPQHF
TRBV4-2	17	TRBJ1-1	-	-	TGTGCCAGCAGCCAAGTATTACGCCAGGCGATGAACACTGAAGCTTTCTTT	CASSQVLRQAMNTEAFF
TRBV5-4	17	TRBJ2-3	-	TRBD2	TGTGCCAGCAGCTCGGGGGCCCTAGCGGGGGGGACTAGGACGCAGTATTTT	CASSSGALAGGTRTQYF
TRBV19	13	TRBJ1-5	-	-	TGTGCCGGAGGGGGTAACCGCAATCAGCCCCAGCATTTT	CAGGGNRNQPQHF
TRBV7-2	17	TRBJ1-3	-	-	TGTGCCAGCAGCTTACGGGACACCTTTTTCTCTGGAAACACCATATATTTT	CASSLRDTFFSGNTIYF
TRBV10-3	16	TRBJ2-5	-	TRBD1	TGTGCCATCAGTGAGCCCGGACAGGCTCATCAAGAGACCCAGTACTTC	CAISEPGQAHQETQYF
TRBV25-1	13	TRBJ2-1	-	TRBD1	TGTGCCAGCAGGGGGGACAGGGGAAGTGAGCAGTTCTTC	CASRGDRGSEQFF
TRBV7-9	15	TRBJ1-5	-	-	TGTGCCAGCAGCAGGCAGGGGCAGTCGAGTCAGCCCCAGCATTTT	CASSRQGQSSQPQHF
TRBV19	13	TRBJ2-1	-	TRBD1	TGTGCCAGTAGTGTCAAACAGGGGGGTGAGCAGTTCTTC	CASSVKQGGEQFF
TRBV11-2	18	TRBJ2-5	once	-	TGTGCCAGCAGATACGGGCCCAAACTTCGAACGGCCGGAGAGACCCAGTACTTC	CASRYGPKLRTAGETQYF
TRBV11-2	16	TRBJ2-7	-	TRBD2	TGTGCCAGCAGCTTAGTGCTGAGCGGGAGATCCTACGAGCAGTACTTC	CASSLVLSGRSYEQYF
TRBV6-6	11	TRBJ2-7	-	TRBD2	TGTGCCAGCATTCTGGGGGGGAGTGAGTACTTC	CASILGGSEYF
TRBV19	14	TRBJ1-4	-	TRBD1	TGTGCCAGTAGTCTCGACAGGGGTGTGGAAAAACTGTTTTTT	CASSLDRGVEKLFF
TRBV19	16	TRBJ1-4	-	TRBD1	TGTGCCAGTAGTGGTTCGCAGGGGGCATCGGGTGAAAAACTGTTTTTT	CASSGSQGASGEKLFF
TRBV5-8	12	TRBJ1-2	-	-	TGTGCCAGCAGCCGGAGTAACTATGGCTACACCTTC	CASSRSNYGYTF
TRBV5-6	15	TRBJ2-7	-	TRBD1	TGTGCCAGCAGCCTGGGACAGGGGGTCGTAGGTGAGCAGTACTTC	CASSLGQGVVGEQYF
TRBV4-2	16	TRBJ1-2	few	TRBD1	TGTGCCAGCAGCCAAGAAAGGACAGGGTGGTACTATGGCTACACCTTC	CASSQERTGWYYGYTF
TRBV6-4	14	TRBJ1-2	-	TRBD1	TGTGCCAGCAGGGCCGACAGGGGGTCCTATGGCTACACCTTC	CASRADRGSYGYTF
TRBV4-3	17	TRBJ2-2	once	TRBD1	TGCGCCAGCAGCCAAGGATTGGGGACAGGGGCCACCGGGGAGCTGTTTTTT	CASSQGLGTGATGELFF
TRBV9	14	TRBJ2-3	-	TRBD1	TGTGCCAGCAGACAGGGGGCTAGCACAGATACGCAGTATTTT	CASRQGASTDTQYF
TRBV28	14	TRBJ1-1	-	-	TGTGCCAGCAGCCCAGAGCGCCCTAGTCGGGGGGCGTTCTTT	CASSPERPSRGAFF
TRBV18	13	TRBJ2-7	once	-	TGTGCCAGCTCCCCGGACGGGTCCTACGAGCAGTACTTC	CASSPDGSYEQYF
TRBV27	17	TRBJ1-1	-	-	TGTGCCAGCAATGCCCTAGGGGGAGGGGTTAGGAACACTGAAGCTTTCTTT	CASNALGGGVRNTEAFF
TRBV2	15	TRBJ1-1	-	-	TGTGCCAGCATATTGGCAGGTGTTATGAACACTGAAGCTTTCTTT	CASILAGVMNTEAFF
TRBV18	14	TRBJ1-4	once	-	TGTGCCAGCTCCCCTGAGATCCGGCTTGAAAAACTGTTTTTT	CASSPEIRLEKLFF
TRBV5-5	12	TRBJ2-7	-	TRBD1	TGTGCCAGCAGTCGGGACAGCTACGAGCAGTACTTC	CASSRDSYEQYF
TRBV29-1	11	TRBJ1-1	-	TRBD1	TGCAGCGTTACTGAGGGGACAGTAGCTTTCTTT	CSVTEGTVAFF
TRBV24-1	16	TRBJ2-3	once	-	TGTGCCACCAGTGCCCCCCGGGACACCGCTGGAGATACGCAGTATTTT	CATSAPRDTAGDTQYF
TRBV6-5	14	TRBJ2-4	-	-	TGTGCCAGCTCCCTGGCGTCGAGCGGAAACATTCAGTACTTC	CASSLASSGNIQYF
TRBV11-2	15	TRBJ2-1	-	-	TGTGCCAGCAGCTTAGAATGGAGGGAGTCGAATGAGCAGTTCTTC	CASSLEWRESNEQFF
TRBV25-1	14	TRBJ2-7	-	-	TGTGCCAGCAGTGCCCGGACTCGGATGCAGGAGCAGTACTTC	CASSARTRMQEQYF
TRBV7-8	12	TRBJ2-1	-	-	TGTGCCAGCAGCCCAATCAGGGATGAGCAGTTCTTC	CASSPIRDEQFF
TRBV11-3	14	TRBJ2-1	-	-	TGTGCCAGCAGCCGTAGCGGACTCTACAATGAGCAGTTCTTC	CASSRSGLYNEQFF
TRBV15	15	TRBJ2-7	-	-	TGTGCCACCAGCAGGGAGCGGTTCAGCTCCTACGAGCAGTACTTC	CATSRERFSSYEQYF
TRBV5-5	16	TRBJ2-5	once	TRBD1	TGTGCCAGCAGCCCAGGGACAGACCTTCACCAAGAGACCCAGTACTTC	CASSPGTDLHQETQYF
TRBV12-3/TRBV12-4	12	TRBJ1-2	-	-	TGTGCCAGCAGTTTATCCGACCGCTCGAGGCTCTTC	CASSLSDRSRLF
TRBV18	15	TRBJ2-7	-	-	TGTGCCAGCTCACCAGCACTGACGAGCTCCTACGAGCAGTACTTC	CASSPALTSSYEQYF
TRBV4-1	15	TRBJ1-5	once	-	TGCGCCAGCAGCCAAGAAACGCCAGGGGTTCTGCCCCAGCATTTT	CASSQETPGVLPQHF
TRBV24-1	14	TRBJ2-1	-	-	TGTGCCACCAGTGACCCCAGAGGGCGCAATGAGCAGTTCTTC	CATSDPRGRNEQFF
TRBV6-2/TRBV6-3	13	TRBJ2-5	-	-	TGTGCCAGCAGTAGGCGATTTCAAGAGACCCAGTACTTC	CASSRRFQETQYF
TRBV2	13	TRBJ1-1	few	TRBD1	TGTGCCAGCGCAGGGGGCGGAGACACTGAAGCTTTCTTT	CASAGGGDTEAFF
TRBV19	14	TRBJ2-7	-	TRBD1	TGTGCCAGTAGTCTCCGGGACAGGGCCTACGAGCAGTACTTC	CASSLRDRAYEQYF
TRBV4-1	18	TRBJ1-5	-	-	TGCGCCAGCAGCCAAGGTTTTCTGGGATTGGGGGACGATCAGCCCCAGCATTTT	CASSQGFLGLGDDQPQHF
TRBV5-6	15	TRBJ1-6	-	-	TGTGCCAGCAGCAAAAGACGGGCAGGGGATTCACCCCTCCACTTT	CASSKRRAGDSPLHF
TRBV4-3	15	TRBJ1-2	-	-	TGCGCCAGCAGCCAAGTCAGGAGCCCTAACTATGGCTACACCTTC	CASSQVRSPNYGYTF
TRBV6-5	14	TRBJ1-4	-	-	TGTGCCACCGACCGAGTACCAAGCAGTGAAAAACTGTTTTTT	CATDRVPSSEKLFF
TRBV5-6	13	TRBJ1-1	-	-	TGTGCCAGCAGCTTGGTTATTGGGAAGGCCCCAAACTTT	CASSLVIGKAPNF
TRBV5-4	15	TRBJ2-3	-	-	TGTGCCAGCAGCTTGGGTGCGGGATGGACAGATACGCAGTATTTT	CASSLGAGWTDTQYF
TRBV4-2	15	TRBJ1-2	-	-	TGTGCCAGCAGCCAAGATCGGAGGAGAGGCTATGGCTACACCTTC	CASSQDRRRGYGYTF
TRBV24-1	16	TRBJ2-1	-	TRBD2	TGTGCCACCAGTGAAATGGGACTAGCGGCCTACAATGAGCAGTTCTTC	CATSEMGLAAYNEQFF
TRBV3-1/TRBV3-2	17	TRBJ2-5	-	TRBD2	TGTGCCAGCAGCCAAGTGGGCGGCGGGGGGGCCGAAGAGACCCAGTACTTC	CASSQVGGGGAEETQYF
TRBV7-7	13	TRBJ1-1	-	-	TGTGCCAGCAGCTTAAATCTTGGGGCTGAAGCTTTCTTT	CASSLNLGAEAFF
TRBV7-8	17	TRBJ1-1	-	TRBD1	TGTGCCAGCAGCTCTGGACAGGCCCGAGTTATGAACACTGAAGCTTTCTTT	CASSSGQARVMNTEAFF
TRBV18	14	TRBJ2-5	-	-	TGTGCCAGCTCACCCCGGGCCGGGGCGGAGACCCAGTACTTC	CASSPRAGAETQYF
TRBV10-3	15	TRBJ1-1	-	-	TGTGCCATCAGTGAGTCCGGGGGCGCGAACACTGAAGCTTTCTTT	CAISESGGANTEAFF
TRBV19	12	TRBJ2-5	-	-	TGTGCCAGTAGCCAGGGAAAAGAGACCCAGTACTTC	CASSQGKETQYF